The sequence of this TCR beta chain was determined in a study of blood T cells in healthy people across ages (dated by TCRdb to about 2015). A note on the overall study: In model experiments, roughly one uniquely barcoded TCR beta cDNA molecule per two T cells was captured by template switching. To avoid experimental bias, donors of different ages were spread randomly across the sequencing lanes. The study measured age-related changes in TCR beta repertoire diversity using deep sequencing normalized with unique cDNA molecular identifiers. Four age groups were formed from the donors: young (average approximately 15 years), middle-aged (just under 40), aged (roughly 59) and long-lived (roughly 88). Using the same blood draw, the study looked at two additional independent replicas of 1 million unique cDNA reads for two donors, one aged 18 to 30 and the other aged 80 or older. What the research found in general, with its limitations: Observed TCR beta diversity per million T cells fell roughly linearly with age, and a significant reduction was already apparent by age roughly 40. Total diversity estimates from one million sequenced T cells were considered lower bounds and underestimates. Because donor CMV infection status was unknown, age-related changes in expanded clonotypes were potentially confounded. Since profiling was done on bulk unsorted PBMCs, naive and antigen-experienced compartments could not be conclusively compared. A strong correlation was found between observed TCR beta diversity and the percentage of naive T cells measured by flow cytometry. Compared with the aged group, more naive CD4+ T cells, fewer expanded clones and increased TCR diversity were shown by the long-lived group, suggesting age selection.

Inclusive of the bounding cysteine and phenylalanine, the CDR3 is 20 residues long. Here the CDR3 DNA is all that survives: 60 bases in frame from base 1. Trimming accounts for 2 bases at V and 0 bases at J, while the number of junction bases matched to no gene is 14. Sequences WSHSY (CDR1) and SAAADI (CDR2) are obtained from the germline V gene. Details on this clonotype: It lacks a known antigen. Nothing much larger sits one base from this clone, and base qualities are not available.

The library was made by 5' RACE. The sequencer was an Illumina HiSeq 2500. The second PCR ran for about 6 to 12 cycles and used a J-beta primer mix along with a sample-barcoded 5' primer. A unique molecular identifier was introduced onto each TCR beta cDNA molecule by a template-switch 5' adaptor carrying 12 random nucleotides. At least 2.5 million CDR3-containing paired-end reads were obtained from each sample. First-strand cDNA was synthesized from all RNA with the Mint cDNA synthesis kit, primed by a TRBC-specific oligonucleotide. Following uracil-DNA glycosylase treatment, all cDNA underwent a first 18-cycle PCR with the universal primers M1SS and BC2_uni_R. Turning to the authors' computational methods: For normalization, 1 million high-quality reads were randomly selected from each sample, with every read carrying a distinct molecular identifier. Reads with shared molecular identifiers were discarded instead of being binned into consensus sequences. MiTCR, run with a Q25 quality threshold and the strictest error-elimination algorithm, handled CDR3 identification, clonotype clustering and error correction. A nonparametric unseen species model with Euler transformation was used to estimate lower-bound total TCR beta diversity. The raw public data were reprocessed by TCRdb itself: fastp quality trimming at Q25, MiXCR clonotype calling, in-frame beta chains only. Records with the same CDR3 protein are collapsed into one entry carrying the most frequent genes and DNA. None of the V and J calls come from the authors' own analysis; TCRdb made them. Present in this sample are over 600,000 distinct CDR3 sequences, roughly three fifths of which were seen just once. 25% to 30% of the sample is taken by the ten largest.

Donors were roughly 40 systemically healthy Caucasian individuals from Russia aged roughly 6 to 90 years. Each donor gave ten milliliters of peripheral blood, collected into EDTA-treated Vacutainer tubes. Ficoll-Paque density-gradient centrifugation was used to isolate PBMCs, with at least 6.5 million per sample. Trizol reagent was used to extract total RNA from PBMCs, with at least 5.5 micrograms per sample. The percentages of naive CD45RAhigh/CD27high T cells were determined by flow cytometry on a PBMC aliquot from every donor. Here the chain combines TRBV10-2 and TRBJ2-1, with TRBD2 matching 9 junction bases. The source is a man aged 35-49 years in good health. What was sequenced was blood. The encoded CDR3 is CASSENSGLASQSSYNEQFF. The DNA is TGCGCCAGCAGTGAGAACTCCGGACTAGCGTCACAAAGCTCCTACAATGAGCAGTTCTTC.